The 19 T cell receptor beta chains listed next were all sequenced from one sample in a study of T cell responses to AZD1222 COVID-19 vaccine. Repertoires were generated with immunoSEQ multiplex PCR, while TCRdb's copy carries only in-frame clones and drops some. The data contain about 200,000 clones, about 93% of them singletons. The specimen comprised peripheral blood, sampled 28 days after the second AZD1222 dose. Receptors originate from an adult who received the AZD1222 COVID-19 vaccine.

The V and J genes are TRBV5-5 and TRBJ1-4; TRBD1 aligns across 8 bases. The germline V gene encodes CDR1 SGHKS and CDR2 YYEKEE (reference sequence). CDR3 length: 16 residues. With V trimmed by 5 bases and J by 1 base, 7 bases remained unmatched. CDR3 nucleotide sequence: TGTGCCAGCAGAGTTACAGGGGGGATAACTAATGAAAAACTGTTTTTT. Translated, it gives CASRVTGGITNEKLFF.

The J gene is TRBJ1-4, the V gene TRBV6-5; 8 bases map to TRBD1. The end of the DNA aligns better with TRBJ2-2, so the J call may be wrong. The CDR3 has 14 amino acids. The germline V gene encodes CDR1 MNHEY and CDR2 SVGAGI. CDR3 residues: CASSFGQGDRELFF. For the CDR3, the DNA is TGTGCCAGCAGTTTCGGACAGGGCGACAGGGAGCTGTTTTTT.

Here the CDR3 DNA reads TGCGCCAGCAGCCCGCTCGGGGGTCGCAATCAGCCCCAGCATTTT. Its protein product is CASSPLGGRNQPQHF. This chain connects TRBV5-1 to TRBJ1-5; a weak D match, TRBD1 (5 bases). The CDR3 consists of 15 residues. The V gene lost 4 bases and the J gene lost 2 bases, with 13 bases spanning the gap. In germline, CDR1 is SGHRS, CDR2 YFSETQ.

The chain joins TRBV7-6 to TRBJ1-5, with unresolved D. With 1 base removed from V and 3 bases from J, the gap between germline ends came to 10 bases. The CDR3 length is 15 residues. Germline CDR1 reads SGHVS; CDR2 reads FNYEAQ. DNA for the CDR3: TGTGCCAGCAGCTTAGACGCTGGCCTCAATCAGCCCCAGCATTTT. It encodes CASSLDAGLNQPQHF.

The gene calls are TRBV28 and TRBJ1-1, with D possibly being TRBD1 (5 bases). Germline CDR1 reads MDHEN; CDR2 reads SYDVKM. V was cut by 4 bases and J by 2 bases, with 14 bases left in between. The CDR3 totals 15 residues. For the CDR3, the DNA is TGTGCCAGCAGTTCCCAGGGAGGGTTAAACACTGAAGCTTTCTTT. Translated, it gives CASSSQGGLNTEAFF.

The J gene is TRBJ1-3, the V gene TRBV6-6, with unresolved D. Germline CDR1 reads MNHNY; CDR2 reads SVGAGI (reference sequence). This CDR3 comprises 13 residues. The V and J ends lost 6 bases and 1 base respectively, with 7 bases between them. The CDR3 region has the DNA TGTGCCAGCAGCCCCAGGTCTGGAAACACCATATATTTT. It is translated as CASSPRSGNTIYF.

J is TRBJ1-2 and V is TRBV6-5; 11 bases align to TRBD1. V lost 2 bases and J lost 4; bases outside the gene matches: 3. The CDR3 consists of 15 residues. Germline V CDR1 and CDR2: MNHEY, SVGAGI. CDR3: CASSYVGTGGYGYTF. In DNA, the CDR3 is TGTGCCAGCAGTTACGTTGGGACAGGGGGCTATGGCTACACCTTC.

The chain combines TRBV7-6 with TRBJ2-6, with 9 bases that match TRBD1. CDR3 size: 16 residues. Trimming cost V 7 bases and J 2 bases; bases outside gene matches: 6. From germline, CDR1 is SGHVS and CDR2 FNYEAQ. CDR3 DNA sequence: TGTGCCAGCACCCTAACAGGGGGCGCTGGGGCCAACGTCCTGACTTTC. Translation: CASTLTGGAGANVLTF.

This rearrangement joins TRBV3-1 (or the pseudogene TRBV3-2) to TRBJ1-6, with D maybe TRBD1 (5 bases). V was cut by 1 base and J by 5 bases, with 9 bases left in between. CDR1 LGHDT and CDR2 YNNKEL come from the germline V gene (reference sequence). The CDR3 length is 15 residues. The CDR3 sequence: CASSQGGGNNSPLHF. The CDR3, as DNA: TGTGCCAGCAGCCAAGGGGGGGGTAATAATTCACCCCTCCACTTT.

This sequence joins TRBV11-2 and TRBJ1-1; no firm D call. CDR3 length: 14 amino acids. The V gene lost 2 bases and the J gene lost 2 bases, with 9 bases spanning the gap. Germline-derived CDR1 and CDR2 are SGHAT and FQNNGV. CDR3 nucleotide sequence: TGTGCCAGCAGCTTAAGGCCCAGCAACACTGAAGCTTTCTTT. Its translation is CASSLRPSNTEAFF.

The rearrangement links TRBV28 to TRBJ1-3; D is undetermined. The CDR3 length is 14 residues. V was pared by 4 bases and J by 2 bases, with 9 bases between. Germline V lookup: CDR1 MDHEN, CDR2 SYDVKM. CDR3 sequence reads: CASSSRGTGNTIYF. The CDR3 DNA follows: TGTGCCAGCAGTTCGCGCGGGACTGGAAACACCATATATTTT.

The chain has TRBV11-1 and TRBJ1-1, with a possible D match to TRBD1 (5 bases). The CDR3 spans 13 residues. Germline lookup yields CDR1 SGHAT and CDR2 FQDESV (reference sequence). The V end was cut by 6 bases, the J end by 0 bases, with 8 bases between. In DNA, the CDR3 is TGTGCCAGCAGTTGGGGGTTGAACACTGAAGCTTTCTTT. Its protein is CASSWGLNTEAFF.

The chain is built from TRBV10-1 and TRBJ2-3; 9 bases line up with TRBD2. V shed 2 bases and J 6 bases; nucleotides not matched to a gene: 6. This CDR3 comprises 15 residues. Germline-derived CDR1 and CDR2 are WNHNN and SYGVQD (reference sequence). CDR3 amino acids: CASSESAGGRDTQYF. CDR3 in DNA: TGCGCCAGCAGTGAGAGTGCGGGGGGGAGGGATACGCAGTATTTT.

The chain carries TRBV30 and TRBJ1-2; no reliable D call. This CDR3 has 11 amino acids. V lost 3 bases to trimming and J lost 5 bases, with 7 bases between them. Looked up from germline, CDR1 is GTSNPN and CDR2 is SVGIG (reference sequence). CDR3 coding DNA: TGTGCCTGGAGCGCGGCTTATGGCTACACCTTC. Amino acid sequence: CAWSAAYGYTF.

The chain recombines TRBV5-1 with TRBJ1-3; tentative D call: TRBD1 (5 bases). The CDR3 totals 17 residues. The V end lost 4 bases, the J end lost 0 bases, and 17 bases lay between the germline ends. CDR1 is SGHRS and CDR2 is YFSETQ in the germline V gene. The CDR3 loop is CASSARPGPLSGNTIYF. CDR3 coding DNA: TGCGCCAGCAGCGCCCGCCCGGGGCCTCTCTCTGGAAACACCATATATTTT.

This chain uses TRBV6-6 with TRBJ1-5, with a weak D call TRBD1 (6 bases). Germline values: CDR1 MNHNY, CDR2 SVGAGI (reference sequence). This CDR3 has 15 amino acids. Trimming stripped 4 bases from V and 1 base from J, with 11 bases between. This chain's CDR3 is CASSLQGRSNQPQHF. Here the CDR3 DNA reads TGTGCCAGCAGTTTACAGGGTCGGAGCAATCAGCCCCAGCATTTT.

The genes are TRBV9 and TRBJ1-1, with 7 positions matching TRBD1. The germline CDR1 and CDR2 sequences are SGDLS and YYNGEE. The length of the CDR3 is 15 residues. J was trimmed by 0 bases and V by 4 bases; bases with no gene match: 6. The chain's CDR3 is CASSPGQVLNTEAFF. The CDR3 DNA reads TGTGCCAGCAGCCCAGGACAGGTCCTGAACACTGAAGCTTTCTTT.

The V and J genes are TRBV10-3 and TRBJ1-2, with 7 positions matching TRBD1. CDR3 length: 12 residues. Germline V gene lookup returns CDR1 ENHRY and CDR2 SYGVKD. With V trimmed by 6 bases and J by 8 bases, 6 bases remained unmatched. This chain's CDR3 is CAISPDRAGYTF. The CDR3 nucleotides read TGTGCCATCAGCCCCGACAGGGCCGGCTACACCTTC.

The chain joins TRBV27 to TRBJ1-1; 10 nucleotides line up with TRBD1. V trimming: 5 bases; J trimming: 3 bases; junction bases outside the gene matches: 3. The CDR3 spans 14 residues. Per germline, CDR1 MNHEY and CDR2 SMNVEV (reference sequence). The CDR3 DNA reads TGTGCCAGCAGTCGGACAGGGGGATACACTGAAGCTTTCTTT. This encodes CASSRTGGYTEAFF.